The 16 T cell receptor beta chains in this list originate from one sample, sequenced in a study of blood T cell repertoires in COVID-19. The table came from immunoSEQ multiplex PCR; TCRdb's copy has only in-frame clones and leaves some out. The sample consists of more than 350,000 clones, more than 80% of them appearing once. The sample taken for sequencing was peripheral blood. These receptors were taken from a young woman with COVID-19, enrolled during active disease.

The chain couples TRBV6-1 to TRBJ2-1; D not certain. The V gene lost 2 bases and the J gene lost 9 bases, with 11 bases spanning the gap. CDR3 length: 13 residues. The germline CDR1 and CDR2 sequences are MNHNS and SASEGT. In nucleotides, the CDR3 is TGTGCCAGCAGTGAACCCCTCCTAGTTGAGCAGTTCTTC. Its protein is CASSEPLLVEQFF.

The chain links TRBV11-2 to TRBJ2-3; D not resolved. Trimming removed 1 base at V and 0 bases at J, with 8 bases between. CDR1 is SGHAT, CDR2 FQNNGV, per germline. The CDR3 contains 15 residues. CDR3 protein: CASSLVGGSTDTQYF. The CDR3, as DNA: TGTGCCAGCAGCTTAGTTGGCGGTAGCACAGATACGCAGTATTTT.

The chain uses TRBV4-3 and TRBJ2-2; a possible D gene is TRBD1 (5 bases). The CDR3 extends over 16 amino acids. Per germline, CDR1 LGHNA and CDR2 YSLEER. V shed 1 base and J shed 4 bases, with 13 bases lying between them. Written as DNA, the CDR3 is TGCGCCAGCAGCCAAGTCGTTGACAGACCCACCGGGGAGCTGTTTTTT. Amino acids: CASSQVVDRPTGELFF.

As DNA, the CDR3 is TGTGCCAGCAGCCCTCAGGGGGACTCCTACGAGCAGTACTTC. This sequence encodes CASSPQGDSYEQYF. The rearrangement joins TRBV7-2 to TRBJ2-7, with 7 bases fitting TRBD1. Germline V gene lookup returns CDR1 SGHTA and CDR2 FQGNSA. The CDR3 consists of 14 residues. V gave up 5 bases and J gave up 0 bases; unmatched junction bases: 4.

The genes are TRBV30 and TRBJ1-3; D call uncertain. CDR1 and CDR2 (germline): GTSNPN, SVGIG (reference sequence). The CDR3 is made up of 12 amino acids. V shed 3 bases and J shed 0 bases, with 3 bases lying between them. CDR3: CAWRLSGNTIYF. CDR3 nucleotides: TGTGCCTGGAGACTCTCTGGAAACACCATATATTTT. The variable domain in full, with the rest retrieved from reference TRBV30 and TRBJ1-3, is SQTIHQWPATLVQPVGSPLSLECTVEGTSNPNLYWYRQAAGRGLQLLFYSVGIGQISSEVPQNLSASRPQDRQFILSSKKLLLSDSGFYLCAWRLSGNTIYFGEGSWLTVV.

This clone was seen just once. The J gene is TRBJ2-1, the V gene TRBV15; 7 bases match TRBD2. Germline loops: CDR1 LNHNV, CDR2 YYDKDF (reference sequence). V shed 0 bases and J 0 bases; nucleotides not matched to a gene: 2. The CDR3 extends over 16 amino acids. The CDR3 DNA reads as TGTGCCACCAGCAGAGATCGGGGGGACTCCTACAATGAGCAGTTCTTC. It yields the protein CATSRDRGDSYNEQFF. The full variable domain, rest sourced from reference TRBV15 and TRBJ2-1, is DAMVIQNPRYQVTQFGKPVTLSCSQTLNHNVMYWYQQKSSQAPKLLFHYYDKDFNNEADTPDNFQSRRPNTSFCFLDIRSPGLGDTAMYLCATSRDRGDSYNEQFFGPGTRLTVL.

The table lists this clone with a count of one. A read error may produce the germline difference seen at one junction end. The DNA of the CDR3 is TGTGCCAGCACTTTAGGCTTTATAAACCGGGACAGGTCCCACGAGCAGTACTTC. Amino acids: CASTLGFINRDRSHEQYF. The rearrangement links TRBV27 to TRBJ2-7, with 8 bases that match TRBD1. CDR1 and CDR2 from the germline V gene are MNHEY and SMNVEV (reference sequence). This CDR3 has 18 residues.

J is TRBJ1-1 and V is TRBV9; D not certain. CDR1 is SGDLS and CDR2 is YYNGEE in the germline V gene. V dropped 2 bases and J dropped 1 base, with 21 bases sitting between them. The CDR3 covers 18 residues. The DNA of the CDR3 is TGTGCCAGCAGCGTGACACCCTTAAGCATTCATCAGAACACTGAAGCTTTCTTT. As protein: CASSVTPLSIHQNTEAFF.

The chain links TRBV7-9 to TRBJ2-5; 10 bases match TRBD1. The ends lost 8 bases at V and 4 bases at J; junction bases unmatched: 7. Germline V CDR1 and CDR2: SEHNR, FQNEAQ (reference sequence). The CDR3 is 14 residues long. The CDR3 DNA follows: TGTGCCAGCGGGGGGACAGGGGAACCAGAGACCCAGTACTTC. Amino acids: CASGGTGEPETQYF.

The chain is built from TRBV10-2 and TRBJ1-6; TRBD1 is a possible D gene (6 bases). This CDR3 region has 17 residues. V lost 0 bases and J 9 bases, leaving 18 bases between the germline ends. Per the germline V gene, CDR1 is WSHSY and CDR2 is SAAADI. CDR3 nucleotides: TGCGCCAGCAGTGAGTCGTTAGGGGGACTAGGAAGTTCACCCCTCCACTTT. Protein sequence: CASSESLGGLGSSPLHF.

Only one count was recorded for this clone. J is TRBJ1-1 and V is TRBV27; 9 nucleotides match TRBD1. The CDR3 is made up of 15 amino acids. The germline V gene has CDR1 MNHEY and CDR2 SMNVEV (reference sequence). V lost 5 bases, J lost 1 base, and 5 bases stayed unmatched. CDR3 amino acids: CASSQRTGENTEAFF. The CDR3 DNA reads TGTGCCAGCAGTCAACGGACAGGGGAGAACACTGAAGCTTTCTTT.

The chain couples TRBV4-1 to TRBJ2-7, with D possibly being TRBD2 (7 bases). Between the trimmed V and J ends, which lost 2 bases and 2 bases, there was a span of 13 bases. The CDR3 has 15 amino acids. From germline, CDR1 is MGHRA and CDR2 YSYEKL. CDR3 amino acids: CASSQKGGGPYEQYF. CDR3 coding DNA: TGCGCCAGCAGCCAAAAGGGCGGGGGCCCCTACGAGCAGTACTTC.

The gene calls are TRBV7-6 and TRBJ2-1, with TRBD2 identical over 8 bases. There are 16 residues in the CDR3. In germline, CDR1 is SGHVS, CDR2 FNYEAQ. V lost 0 bases to trimming and J lost 3 bases; unmatched junction nucleotides: 4. CDR3 loop: CASSLAGGAFYNEQFF. As DNA, the CDR3 is TGTGCCAGCAGCTTAGCCGGGGGGGCCTTCTACAATGAGCAGTTCTTC.

The V and J genes are TRBV24-1 and TRBJ2-3; 11 bases match TRBD1. CDR1 KGHDR and CDR2 SFDVKD come from the germline V gene. Trimming removed 2 bases from V and 0 bases from J; junction bases left unmatched: 0. The CDR3 is 16 residues long. CDR3 DNA sequence: TGTGCCACCAGTGATTGGACAGGGGGCAGCACAGATACGCAGTATTTT. Translated, it gives CATSDWTGGSTDTQYF.

The chain joins TRBV2 to TRBJ2-7, with D possibly being TRBD1 (6 bases). Germline-derived CDR1 and CDR2 are SNHLY and FYNNEI. The CDR3 has 14 amino acids. The germline V and J ends were trimmed by 6 bases and 5 bases, with 17 bases remaining between them. CDR3: CASSLEQGLDEQYF. The CDR3 DNA is TGTGCCAGCAGCCTGGAACAGGGATTGGACGAGCAGTACTTC.

This clone was seen only once. The chain combines TRBV5-1 with TRBJ1-6, with TRBD1 matching over 7 bases. With V trimmed by 5 bases and J by 7 bases, 9 bases remained unmatched. Germline V gene lookup returns CDR1 SGHRS and CDR2 YFSETQ. The CDR3 loop spans 15 amino acids. The CDR3 is CASSVQGSLNSPLHF. The CDR3 DNA sequence: TGCGCCAGCAGTGTACAGGGGTCATTAAATTCACCCCTCCACTTT.